Sequencing of this TCR beta chain was carried out in a study of Graves' ophthalmopathy and Graves' hyperthyroidism. The sample holds many counts of this clonotype. The V gene lost 4 bases and the J gene lost 1 base, with 11 bases spanning the gap. Germline CDR1 SQVTM, CDR2 ANQGSEA. This CDR3 has 13 amino acids. RNA transcripts served as template for amplifying TCR beta CDR3 sequences. RT-PCR in the first round used HTBI primers; a second-round multiplex PCR followed. TCRdb passed the multiplex PCR reads through MiXCR, listing each CDR3 protein once. The table lists around 1.1 million distinct CDR3 sequences, 36% of them singletons.

This chain uses TRBV29-1 with TRBJ2-7, with D maybe TRBD2 (6 bases). Sequenced sample: peripheral blood or thyroid tissue (not recorded which). The sequence came from an adult man with Graves' hyperthyroidism. The CDR3 coding sequence is TGCAGCGTTGGCGCGACTAGTTCCTACGAGCAGTACTTC. Translating gives CSVGATSSYEQYF.